The 13 T cell receptor beta chains listed next were all sequenced from one sample in a study of OX40 agonist ivuxolimab in advanced cancers. Sequencing used immunoSEQ multiplex PCR; TCRdb keeps in-frame clones, though not all of them. The sample has 55,000 to 75,000 clones, about 88% seen once. Sample: CD4+ or CD8+ T cells sorted from blood, taken in a trial of the OX40 agonist ivuxolimab. These receptors all come from an adult with an advanced solid tumor such as melanoma, head and neck, liver or kidney cancer.

The chain has TRBV6-6 and TRBJ2-7; 8 bases map to TRBD1. The V gene's germline CDR1 is MNHNY and CDR2 SVGAGI (reference sequence). CDR3 length: 14 residues. J gave up 5 bases and V 7 bases, and 10 bases lay outside the gene matches. The DNA of the CDR3 is TGTGCCAGCACCCTACAGGGGGTCGGCGACGAGCAGTACTTC. Translating it yields CASTLQGVGDEQYF.

J is TRBJ2-1 and V is TRBV21-1; the table calls TRBD1, which could not be checked here. TRBV21-1 counts as a pseudogene. This CDR3 is 14 amino acids long. The CDR3 spells CARNRRTGGNEQFF. CDR3 nucleotides: TGTGCCAGAAATCGAAGGACAGGGGGCAATGAGCAGTTCTTC.

This chain links TRBV7-9 with TRBJ2-1, with 8 nucleotides matching TRBD2. The germline CDR1 and CDR2 sequences are SEHNR and FQNEAQ (reference sequence). With 5 bases clipped from V and 2 bases from J, the junction kept 5 bases outside the gene matches. CDR3 length: 15 residues. The CDR3 DNA is TGTGCCAGCAGCCCACGGGGGGGGGCCTACAATGAGCAGTTCTTC. Translated: CASSPRGGAYNEQFF.

CDR3 amino acids: CASSLKQSYGYTF. The CDR3 coding sequence is TGTGCCAGCAGCTTGAAACAGAGCTATGGCTACACCTTC. V is TRBV5-4 and J is TRBJ1-2; D remains ambiguous. Germline V gene lookup returns CDR1 SGHNT and CDR2 YYREEE (reference sequence). Trimming cost V 1 base and J 4 bases, with 8 bases left between them. The CDR3 is 13 amino acids.

The rearrangement links TRBV18 to TRBJ2-7, with 8 nucleotides matching TRBD1. Unmatched junction bases numbered 7, after V lost 6 bases and J lost 3 bases. The length of the CDR3 is 14 residues. Germline V gene data show CDR1 as KGHSH and CDR2 as LQKENI. The chain's CDR3 is CASSLGQAGYEQYF. DNA for the CDR3: TGTGCCAGCTCGCTGGGACAGGCGGGCTACGAGCAGTACTTC.

V usage is TRBV30 and J usage is TRBJ1-5; no clear D. V was cut by 1 base and J by 6 bases, with 10 bases left in between. The CDR3 is 13 amino acids. In germline, CDR1 is GTSNPN, CDR2 SVGIG (reference sequence). The CDR3 protein is CAWSAHPSQPQHF. In DNA, the CDR3 is TGTGCCTGGAGTGCCCATCCAAGTCAGCCCCAGCATTTT.

The chain links TRBV7-3 to TRBJ2-2; D possibly matches TRBD1 or TRBD2 (7 bases each). V shed 2 bases and J shed 10 bases, with 14 bases lying between them. CDR3 size: 14 residues. CDR1 is SGHTA and CDR2 is FQGTGA in the germline V gene. For the CDR3, the DNA is TGTGCCAGCAGCTTACGACAGGGAGGGTCGGAGCTGTTTTTT. It codes for CASSLRQGGSELFF. Using reference TRBV7-3 and TRBJ2-2 for the parts outside the CDR3, the full variable domain is GAGVSQTPSNKVTEKGKYVELRCDPISGHTALYWYRQSLGQGPEFLIYFQGTGAADDSGLPNDRFFAVRPEGSVSTLKIQRTERGDSAVYLCASSLRQGGSELFFGEGSRLTVL.

This chain links TRBV7-9 with TRBJ2-5; 15 bases map to TRBD2. The J call may be faulty, since TRBJ2-7 better matches the DNA end. Germline V gene lookup returns CDR1 SEHNR and CDR2 FQNEAQ (reference sequence). The CDR3 is made up of 16 amino acids. The CDR3 nucleotides are TGTGCCAGCAGCTTAGGGACTAGCGGGAGGGCCTACGAGCAGTACTTC. Protein: CASSLGTSGRAYEQYF.

The rearrangement joins TRBV11-2 to TRBJ1-1; no definite D call. CDR1 and CDR2 from the germline V gene are SGHAT and FQNNGV. V lost 0 bases, J lost 2 bases, and 7 bases lay in between. The CDR3 loop spans 14 amino acids. The CDR3 DNA is TGTGCCAGCAGCTTAGATGGATACAACACTGAAGCTTTCTTT. The encoded protein is CASSLDGYNTEAFF.

V and J are TRBV9 and TRBJ1-1; D gene unclear. Germline V gene data show CDR1 as SGDLS and CDR2 as YYNGEE. The CDR3 length is 13 residues. Between the trimmed V and J ends, which lost 4 bases and 3 bases, there was a span of 10 bases. The CDR3 region is CASSPPGDTEAFF. The CDR3 bases are TGTGCCAGCAGCCCCCCCGGGGACACTGAAGCTTTCTTT.

This clone was seen just once. The V call is TRBV7-3, the J call TRBJ2-7, with TRBD1 identical over 7 bases. Per germline, CDR1 SGHTA and CDR2 FQGTGA. Unmatched junction bases numbered 2, after V lost 0 bases and J lost 0 bases. The CDR3 is 15 residues long. In nucleotides, the CDR3 is TGTGCCAGCAGCTTAACAGGGGGCGCCTCCTACGAGCAGTACTTC. It is translated as CASSLTGGASYEQYF.

The chain has TRBV6-5 and TRBJ2-1; D unclear. The ends were cut back, 1 base at V and 6 bases at J, with 1 base in the middle. Germline values: CDR1 MNHEY, CDR2 SVGAGI. The CDR3 extends over 11 amino acids. The CDR3 coding sequence is TGTGCCAGCAGTTACTTCAATGAGCAGTTCTTC. This gives the protein CASSYFNEQFF.

The CDR3 DNA sequence: TGTGCCAGTAGTAAATTAAGTCGGGGATCCGAAGCTTTCTTT. This gives the protein CASSKLSRGSEAFF. The chain employs TRBV19 and TRBJ1-1; D is uncertain. The CDR3 consists of 14 residues. V was shortened by 4 bases and J by 8 bases, with 17 bases between the two germline ends. Germline loops: CDR1 LNHDA, CDR2 SQIVND (reference sequence).